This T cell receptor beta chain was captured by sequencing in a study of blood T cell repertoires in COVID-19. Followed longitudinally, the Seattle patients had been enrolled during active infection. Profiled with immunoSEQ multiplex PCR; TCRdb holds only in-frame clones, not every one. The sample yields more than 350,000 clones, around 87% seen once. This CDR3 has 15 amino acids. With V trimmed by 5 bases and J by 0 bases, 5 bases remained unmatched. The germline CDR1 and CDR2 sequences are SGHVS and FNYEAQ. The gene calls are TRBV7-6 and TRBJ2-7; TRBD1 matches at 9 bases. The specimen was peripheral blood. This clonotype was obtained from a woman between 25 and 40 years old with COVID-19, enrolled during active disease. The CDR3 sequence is CASSARTGASYEQYF. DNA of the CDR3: TGTGCCAGCAGCGCCCGGACAGGGGCCTCCTACGAGCAGTACTTC.